The 18 T cell receptor beta chains reported below all come from one sample, sequenced in a study of cytomegalovirus exposure and HLA in healthy donors. This PCR relied on a set of 60 Vbeta primers and 13 Jbeta primers. The assay was immunoSEQ multiplex PCR, and TCRdb's table has in-frame clones only and misses some. This sample yields 90,000 to 130,000 clones, of which 70% to 80% are seen a single time; almost 3% belongs to the top ten. The sample was PBMCs. Receptors were obtained from a woman aged 18-29 years in good health and CMV-seropositive.

The CDR3 DNA follows: TGTGCCAGCAGCTTGAGTCCCCCGGGGACTGAAGCTTTCTTT. This gives the protein CASSLSPPGTEAFF. The rearrangement joins TRBV7-9 to TRBJ1-1; D is undetermined. Germline CDR1 reads SEHNR; CDR2 reads FQNEAQ (reference sequence). This CDR3 spans 14 amino acids. Trimming cost V 3 bases and J 5 bases, with 13 bases left between them.

V and J are TRBV9 and TRBJ1-2; the D is unclear. CDR3 length equals 14 residues. The germline V gene encodes CDR1 SGDLS and CDR2 YYNGEE. The V end lost 1 base, the J end lost 0 bases, and 7 bases lay between the germline ends. The CDR3 bases are TGTGCCAGCAGCGTATTTCTCGCTAACTATGGCTACACCTTC. It encodes CASSVFLANYGYTF.

The chain combines TRBV10-3 with TRBJ2-3, with 7 bases lining up with TRBD1. V trimming: 4 bases; J trimming: 3 bases; junction bases outside the gene matches: 7. Germline CDR1 reads ENHRY; CDR2 reads SYGVKD. This CDR3 contains 15 residues. This CDR3 reads CAISASTGKTDTQYF. The CDR3 region has the DNA TGTGCCATCAGTGCCTCGACAGGGAAAACAGATACGCAGTATTTT.

This chain uses TRBV5-1 with TRBJ1-2, with D maybe TRBD1 (6 bases). The V gene's germline CDR1 is SGHRS and CDR2 YFSETQ. The CDR3 runs 14 residues. V was pared by 4 bases and J by 4 bases, with 14 bases between. CDR3 sequence reads: CASSRDGQIYGYTF. The DNA for the CDR3 is TGCGCCAGCAGCCGGGACGGACAGATCTATGGCTACACCTTC.

This clone was picked up a small number of times. The chain combines TRBV5-4 with TRBJ1-1, with D perhaps matching TRBD1 (5 bases). This CDR3 comprises 15 residues. Germline V gene lookup returns CDR1 SGHNT and CDR2 YYREEE (reference sequence). V was clipped by 5 bases and J by 3 bases, with 17 bases between them. The DNA for the CDR3 is TGTGCCAGCAGGCGGACCACTGACAGTTACACTGAAGCTTTCTTT. Amino acids: CASRRTTDSYTEAFF.

The genes are TRBV27 and TRBJ1-5, with TRBD1 matching 7 bases. V shed 3 bases and J 6 bases; nucleotides not matched to a gene: 2. In germline, CDR1 is MNHEY, CDR2 SMNVEV (reference sequence). The CDR3 extends over 13 amino acids. CDR3 protein: CASSLEGAQPQHF. The CDR3, as DNA: TGTGCCAGCAGTTTGGAGGGGGCTCAGCCCCAGCATTTT.

V gene TRBV6-6 combines with J gene TRBJ2-1; no firm D call. Trimming stripped 11 bases from V and 5 bases from J, with 4 bases between. CDR1 and CDR2 from the germline V gene are MNHNY and SVGAGI (reference sequence). The CDR3 covers 9 residues. CDR3 in DNA: TGTGCCCCTAACAATGAGCAGTTCTTC. As protein: CAPNNEQFF.

The rearrangement links TRBV5-4 to TRBJ2-3, with D maybe TRBD2 (5 bases). The CDR3 has 15 residues. From germline, CDR1 is SGHNT and CDR2 YYREEE (reference sequence). Trimming removed 1 base from V and 2 bases from J, with 11 bases in between. The CDR3 DNA follows: TGTGCCAGCAGCTTGTATCTAGCCTCCACAGATACGCAGTATTTT. It encodes CASSLYLASTDTQYF.

This clone appeared once. The genes are TRBV10-3 and TRBJ2-7; TRBD1 might be the D (5 bases). Trimming stripped 3 bases from V and 0 bases from J, with 15 bases between. Germline CDR1 reads ENHRY; CDR2 reads SYGVKD. CDR3 length: 16 amino acids. The CDR3 sequence is CAISDRVKLGSYEQYF. CDR3 nucleotide sequence: TGTGCCATCAGTGACAGGGTGAAGTTGGGCTCCTACGAGCAGTACTTC.

V and J are TRBV5-1 and TRBJ1-2; 8 bases map to TRBD1. J was trimmed by 4 bases and V by 4 bases; bases with no gene match: 6. Germline CDR1 reads SGHRS; CDR2 reads YFSETQ. This CDR3 comprises 14 residues. CDR3 amino acids: CASSPETGGYGYTF. The DNA for the CDR3 is TGCGCCAGCAGCCCCGAAACAGGGGGCTATGGCTACACCTTC.

The chain joins TRBV6-5 to TRBJ2-1; 7 positions match TRBD2. CDR3 length: 13 amino acids. V was pared by 7 bases and J by 1 base, with 1 base of the junction left unmatched. Germline V lookup: CDR1 MNHEY, CDR2 SVGAGI. CDR3 bases: TGTGCCAGCAAGCGGGATTCCTACAATGAGCAGTTCTTC. It specifies CASKRDSYNEQFF.

This chain joins TRBV5-1 and TRBJ1-6; TRBD1 agrees at 7 bases. This CDR3 is built from 15 residues. Germline V lookup: CDR1 SGHRS, CDR2 YFSETQ. The J segment lost 5 bases and the V segment lost 0 bases, leaving 2 bases of the junction unmatched. The CDR3, as DNA: TGCGCCAGCAGCTTGGGACAGGGCGATAATTCACCCCTCCACTTT. This encodes CASSLGQGDNSPLHF.

The V and J genes are TRBV7-3 and TRBJ1-1; TRBD1 matches 9 bases. CDR3 size: 14 residues. The germline CDR1 and CDR2 sequences are SGHTA and FQGTGA. The V gene end was trimmed by 9 bases and the J gene end by 8 bases; junction bases not matched to a gene: 13. The CDR3 reads CASKTGTGIFEAFF. In DNA form, the CDR3 reads TGTGCCAGTAAAACCGGGACAGGGATTTTCGAAGCTTTCTTT.

Here the CDR3 DNA reads TGCGCCAGCAGCCCTGAGTTTACAGGGCGGGTGCAGTACTTC. It encodes CASSPEFTGRVQYF. The genes are TRBV5-1 and TRBJ2-7, with D possibly being TRBD1 (6 bases). CDR3 length: 14 residues. The V gene's germline CDR1 is SGHRS and CDR2 YFSETQ. Trimming left V 4 bases short and J 9 bases short, with 20 bases between.

This clone has a count of ten or more. This chain joins TRBV4-1 and TRBJ2-2; 12 bases line up with TRBD2. The CDR3 length is 17 residues. V trimming: 4 bases; J trimming: 7 bases; junction bases outside the gene matches: 10. Germline V gene data show CDR1 as MGHRA and CDR2 as YSYEKL. As DNA, the CDR3 is TGCGCCAGCAGCCCCGGACTAGCGGGGAGGAGGGGCGGGGAGCTGTTTTTT. Its protein product is CASSPGLAGRRGGELFF.

J is TRBJ2-3 and V is TRBV9; 12 positions agree with TRBD2. Trimming cost V 1 base and J 4 bases; bases outside gene matches: 10. The CDR3 is 18 residues long. The germline gives CDR1 SGDLS, CDR2 YYNGEE. CDR3 nucleotide sequence: TGTGCCAGCAGCGTACTTGGGTCGCTAGCGGGAGGGCCAGATACGCAGTATTTT. It yields the protein CASSVLGSLAGGPDTQYF.

The table lists this clone with a few counts. V and J are TRBV9 and TRBJ2-1, with a weak D call TRBD2 (6 bases). This CDR3 has 16 residues. Looked up from germline, CDR1 is SGDLS and CDR2 is YYNGEE. Trimming removed 0 bases from V and 4 bases from J, with 14 bases in between. This CDR3 is CASSVGSLAPYNEQFF. The CDR3 coding sequence is TGTGCCAGCAGCGTAGGCTCCCTAGCGCCTTACAATGAGCAGTTCTTC.

Concerning this clone itself: One end of the junction varies from germline; a read error may be responsible. The rearrangement joins TRBV4-2 to TRBJ1-3, with a weak D call TRBD1 (5 bases). There are 16 residues in the CDR3. CDR1 and CDR2 (germline): LGHNA, YNFKEQ. CDR3 sequence (DNA): TGTGCCAGCAGCAAAGATACAGGAGAGGCTGGAAACACCATATATTTT. It yields the protein CASSKDTGEAGNTIYF.